What follows are 31 T cell receptor beta chains derived from one specimen sequenced in a study of T cells in Graves' hyperthyroidism and ophthalmopathy. TCR beta CDR3 sequences were amplified from RNA transcripts. When the TCR CDR3 underwent first-round RT-PCR, the HTBI primer set was used. TCRdb re-called the multiplex PCR reads with MiXCR, one entry per CDR3 protein. The profile covers around 300,000 distinct CDR3 sequences, with about 15% appearing a single time and 20% to 25% taken by the ten largest. The sample consisted of blood. The receptor set was obtained from a woman aged 25 to 39 with Graves' hyperthyroidism.

This clonotype has a count of ten or more. CDR3 DNA: TGTGCCAGCAGCGATACAAGAGGGGGCAACGAGCAGTACTTC. It yields the protein CASSDTRGGNEQYF. The gene calls are TRBV7-2 and TRBJ2-7, with 7 bases matching TRBD1. Germline CDR1 and CDR2: SGHTA and FQGNSA. The CDR3 consists of 14 residues. V trimming: 5 bases; J trimming: 5 bases; junction bases outside the gene matches: 9.

This clonotype came up a few times. The chain recombines TRBV2 with TRBJ2-3; 14 bases are shared with TRBD2. The V and J ends lost 3 bases and 0 bases, in that order; junction bases with no gene match: 5. The germline CDR1 and CDR2 sequences are SNHLY and FYNNEI. The CDR3 has 18 amino acids. The CDR3 DNA sequence: TGTGCCAGCAGTGACGGGACTAGCGGGGGTTTTAGCACAGATACGCAGTATTTT. Amino acids: CASSDGTSGGFSTDTQYF.

This chain uses TRBV4-3 with TRBJ1-2; TRBD1 matches at 7 bases. V lost 1 base, J lost 4 bases, and 6 bases stayed unmatched. This CDR3 region has 15 residues. The germline V gene has CDR1 LGHNA and CDR2 YSLEER. CDR3 loop: CASSQGRQGGYGYTF. The DNA of the CDR3 is TGCGCCAGCAGCCAAGGACGACAGGGAGGCTATGGCTACACCTTC.

In its sample, this clonotype was seen a few times. The chain carries TRBV7-2 and TRBJ2-7; 7 bases agree with TRBD1. Germline values: CDR1 SGHTA, CDR2 FQGNSA. V shed 0 bases and J 0 bases; nucleotides not matched to a gene: 5. The CDR3 has 16 amino acids. The CDR3 protein is CASSLAPGGGSYEQYF. The CDR3 DNA reads TGTGCCAGCAGCTTAGCCCCAGGGGGTGGCTCCTACGAGCAGTACTTC.

At least ten counts were recorded for this clonotype. The rearrangement joins TRBV29-1 to TRBJ2-1; no definite D call. V was shortened by 4 bases and J by 4 bases, with 11 bases between the two germline ends. The CDR3 runs to 13 residues. CDR1 and CDR2 from the germline V gene are SQVTM and ANQGSEA. The CDR3 sequence is CSVVFGLYNEQFF. CDR3 DNA sequence: TGCAGCGTTGTATTTGGCCTGTACAATGAGCAGTTCTTC.

This clonotype appeared many times. The chain has TRBV20-1 and TRBJ2-5, with 16 bases lining up with TRBD2. Germline V gene lookup returns CDR1 DFQATT and CDR2 SNEGSKA (reference sequence). CDR3 length: 15 residues. Germline trimming cut 5 bases from V and 7 bases from J; bases unmatched to any gene: 7. The CDR3 loop is CSAAGTSGRDGTQYF. Written as DNA, the CDR3 is TGCAGTGCTGCCGGGACTAGCGGGAGGGATGGGACCCAGTACTTC.

This chain uses TRBV3-1 with TRBJ1-5; D uncertain. The CDR3 spans 15 residues. The V and J ends lost 0 bases and 4 bases respectively, with 10 bases between them. CDR1 and CDR2 (germline): LGHDT, YNNKEL (reference sequence). The CDR3, as DNA: TGTGCCAGCAGCCAAGACTGGTCCCGAAATCAGCCCCAGCATTTT. Translation gives CASSQDWSRNQPQHF.

V is TRBV6-1 and J is TRBJ1-2; the D is unclear. This CDR3 region has 14 residues. Trimming removed 5 bases from V and 5 bases from J, with 15 bases in between. Germline assignment: CDR1 MNHNS and CDR2 SASEGT. Written as DNA, the CDR3 is TGTGCCAGCAGTTTCGAACCGACCGCGTATGGCTACACCTTC. Protein product: CASSFEPTAYGYTF.

The chain uses TRBV20-1 and TRBJ1-1; D gene unclear. The V end was cut by 3 bases, the J end by 1 base, with 12 bases between. Germline V gives CDR1 DFQATT, CDR2 SNEGSKA (reference sequence). There are 14 residues in the CDR3. CDR3 residues: CSASPRRGNTEAFF. The CDR3 nucleotides read TGCAGTGCTAGCCCTCGTAGAGGGAACACTGAAGCTTTCTTT.

This clonotype appeared many times. V is TRBV6-1 and J is TRBJ2-1, with a possible D match to TRBD1 (5 bases). Germline V gives CDR1 MNHNS, CDR2 SASEGT. This CDR3 is built from 14 residues. V lost 5 bases, J lost 7 bases, and 15 bases lay in between. CDR3 in DNA: TGTGCCAGCAGTAGTAGGGGCGCAGGAAATGAGCAGTTCTTC. Protein product: CASSSRGAGNEQFF.

This clonotype was counted only a few times. The chain combines TRBV3-1 with TRBJ2-3; TRBD2 matches 9 bases. Germline lookup yields CDR1 LGHDT and CDR2 YNNKEL (reference sequence). The J segment lost 4 bases and the V segment lost 1 base, leaving 9 bases of the junction unmatched. This CDR3 spans 17 amino acids. The CDR3 spells CASSQGAGGRWADTQYF. The DNA of the CDR3 is TGTGCCAGCAGCCAAGGGGCGGGAGGGCGGTGGGCAGATACGCAGTATTTT.

The chain is built from TRBV20-1 and TRBJ2-3, with unresolved D. The CDR3 runs 15 residues. In germline, CDR1 is DFQATT, CDR2 SNEGSKA (reference sequence). The germline V and J ends were trimmed by 5 bases and 2 bases, with 17 bases remaining between them. The CDR3 DNA follows: TGCAGTGCTCCGTCTAGATCCCAGCACACAGATACGCAGTATTTT. Residues: CSAPSRSQHTDTQYF.

This clonotype has ten or more counts. The V and J genes are TRBV6-1 and TRBJ1-5; D is possibly TRBD1 (5 bases). From germline, CDR1 is MNHNS and CDR2 SASEGT. V shed 9 bases and J shed 4 bases, with 10 bases lying between them. CDR3 length: 12 amino acids. The CDR3 DNA follows: TGTGCCAGGACGCGGGGGAATCAGCCCCAGCATTTT. It yields the protein CARTRGNQPQHF.

The CDR3 loop reads CASSLPPLLRGAYNEQFF. CDR3 DNA: TGTGCCAGCAGTTTACCCCCACTCCTACGGGGGGCCTACAATGAGCAGTTCTTC. The chain carries TRBV28 and TRBJ2-1; 7 bases fit TRBD2. V lost 2 bases to trimming and J lost 2 bases; unmatched junction nucleotides: 12. CDR1 and CDR2 from the germline V gene are MDHEN and SYDVKM. CDR3 size: 18 residues.

This clonotype was seen ten or more times. The chain joins TRBV28 to TRBJ1-2, with D perhaps TRBD1 (5 bases). V dropped 4 bases and J dropped 3 bases, with 15 bases sitting between them. Germline V CDR1 and CDR2: MDHEN, SYDVKM. The CDR3 is made up of 15 amino acids. The CDR3 region has the DNA TGTGCCAGCAGTTACGGTTCAGGGAACTACTATGGCTACACCTTC. As protein: CASSYGSGNYYGYTF.

This clonotype appeared many times. The rearrangement links TRBV2 to TRBJ2-3, with 10 bases identical to TRBD2. Germline V CDR1 and CDR2: SNHLY, FYNNEI. The CDR3 is 17 amino acids. With 9 bases clipped from V and 6 bases from J, the junction kept 18 bases outside the gene matches. The CDR3 nucleotides are TGTGCCAGTTTTTCCGGGAGGCTAGCGGGAGATACGGATACGCAGTATTTT. Translation gives CASFSGRLAGDTDTQYF.

This clonotype was seen only once. The chain has TRBV7-3 and TRBJ2-1, with a weak D call TRBD2 (6 bases). The ends were cut back, 2 bases at V and 10 bases at J, with 18 bases in the middle. This CDR3 spans 15 amino acids. Germline CDR1 reads SGHTA; CDR2 reads FQGTGA. The CDR3 DNA reads TGTGCCAGCAGCTTAGGAGGGACGCCGGGAGAGGAGCAGTTCTTC. Its protein is CASSLGGTPGEEQFF.

This clonotype has ten or more counts. The chain is built from TRBV5-1 and TRBJ2-1, with no clear D. This CDR3 region has 13 residues. From germline, CDR1 is SGHRS and CDR2 YFSETQ. V was clipped by 4 bases and J by 8 bases, with 13 bases between them. DNA for the CDR3: TGCGCCAGCAGCAATGGTCCGGCGGATGAGCAGTTCTTC. Translating it yields CASSNGPADEQFF.

J is TRBJ2-1 and V is TRBV5-4, with TRBD2 matching 10 bases. With V trimmed by 4 bases and J by 7 bases, 11 bases remained unmatched. CDR3 length: 16 residues. CDR1 is SGHNT, CDR2 YYREEE, per germline (reference sequence). Here the CDR3 reads CASSAVNSGRVNEQFF. DNA for the CDR3: TGTGCCAGCAGCGCGGTCAACAGCGGGAGGGTGAATGAGCAGTTCTTC.

This clonotype has at least ten counts. Here the CDR3 reads CASSRTTSYEQYF. CDR3 nucleotides: TGTGCCAGCAGTCGGACTACCTCCTACGAGCAGTACTTC. This chain joins TRBV6-1 and TRBJ2-7, with a possible D match to TRBD2 (6 bases). The CDR3 contains 13 residues. V dropped 5 bases and J dropped 0 bases, with 8 bases sitting between them. CDR1 is MNHNS and CDR2 is SASEGT in the germline V gene.

The V call is TRBV19, the J call TRBJ2-3, with 10 bases fitting TRBD2. V lost 3 bases, J lost 4 bases, and 10 bases stayed unmatched. The germline V gene has CDR1 LNHDA and CDR2 SQIVND (reference sequence). The length of the CDR3 is 17 residues. Here the CDR3 reads CASSIQILAGSSDTQYF. CDR3 in DNA: TGTGCCAGTAGTATCCAAATACTAGCGGGAAGTTCAGATACGCAGTATTTT.

This clonotype was detected a few times. The chain recombines TRBV20-1 with TRBJ2-6; 8 positions match TRBD2. The germline gives CDR1 DFQATT, CDR2 SNEGSKA (reference sequence). This CDR3 contains 19 residues. Trimming at V came to 0 bases and at J to 2 bases, leaving 12 bases not matched to a gene. CDR3 sequence: CSARDGPGTRATGANVLTF. Here the CDR3 DNA reads TGCAGTGCTAGAGACGGGCCGGGGACTAGGGCTACTGGGGCCAACGTCCTGACTTTC.

This clonotype has only a few counts. The gene calls are TRBV29-1 and TRBJ2-3; 7 bases agree with TRBD2. The CDR3 is 15 amino acids. CDR1 and CDR2 (germline): SQVTM, ANQGSEA. With 7 bases clipped from V and 5 bases from J, the junction kept 15 bases outside the gene matches. CDR3 in DNA: TGCAGCGCTTCTATTCCCGGCGGGAGCGGAGATACGCAGTATTTT. Its protein is CSASIPGGSGDTQYF.

This clonotype was counted many times. The chain carries TRBV20-1 and TRBJ1-4, with D hard to call. The V gene lost 5 bases and the J gene lost 0 bases, with 10 bases spanning the gap. Per germline, CDR1 DFQATT and CDR2 SNEGSKA (reference sequence). The CDR3 is 14 amino acids. Written as DNA, the CDR3 is TGCAGTGCTTCTTCCCCAGCAACTAATGAAAAACTGTTTTTT. Protein product: CSASSPATNEKLFF.

This clonotype was seen ten or more times. The chain links TRBV11-2 to TRBJ1-5; TRBD1 matches at 10 bases. Germline V gene data show CDR1 as SGHAT and CDR2 as FQNNGV. The CDR3 runs to 17 residues. V lost 5 bases and J lost 1; bases outside the gene matches: 8. CDR3 nucleotide sequence: TGTGCCAGCAGCCGTGACAGGGGGCAGTTAAGCAATCAGCCCCAGCATTTT. Residues: CASSRDRGQLSNQPQHF.

This clonotype was seen a handful of times. The chain recombines TRBV19 with TRBJ2-2; D unclear. With 4 bases removed from V and 9 bases from J, the gap between germline ends came to 9 bases. Germline V gives CDR1 LNHDA, CDR2 SQIVND (reference sequence). The CDR3 contains 12 residues. The CDR3 DNA reads as TGTGCCAGTAGTAGAAGGAGCTGGGAGCTGTTTTTT. It encodes CASSRRSWELFF.

In this sample, this clonotype turned up many times. This chain joins TRBV6-1 and TRBJ1-4, with a tentative D call TRBD1 (5 bases). V lost 3 bases and J lost 7, with 15 bases in between. Germline V lookup: CDR1 MNHNS, CDR2 SASEGT. CDR3 length: 15 residues. The chain's CDR3 is CASSEVFGTSEKLFF. CDR3 bases: TGTGCCAGCAGTGAGGTCTTCGGGACGAGTGAAAAACTGTTTTTT.

This chain links TRBV20-1 with TRBJ2-3, with D maybe TRBD2 (5 bases). This CDR3 region has 17 residues. V lost 0 bases to trimming and J lost 2 bases, with 18 bases between them. The germline V gene has CDR1 DFQATT and CDR2 SNEGSKA (reference sequence). The CDR3 sequence: CSARDQDSIPDTDTQYF. CDR3 sequence (DNA): TGCAGTGCTAGAGATCAGGACTCTATCCCGGACACAGATACGCAGTATTTT.

There are a few counts of this clonotype. The J gene is TRBJ2-1, the V gene TRBV2; 16 bases match TRBD2. Germline V CDR1 and CDR2: SNHLY, FYNNEI. The V segment lost 6 bases and the J segment 8 bases; nucleotides outside the gene matches: 4. The CDR3 contains 15 residues. DNA of the CDR3: TGTGCCAGCAGGGCGGGACTAGCGGGAGGGTATGAGCAGTTCTTC. It translates to CASRAGLAGGYEQFF.

For the CDR3, the DNA is TGTGCCAGCAGTTTAACCGGGAGAGGAGGCGCAGATACGCAGTATTTT. It specifies CASSLTGRGGADTQYF. V usage is TRBV28 and J usage is TRBJ2-3; a possible D gene is TRBD2 (6 bases). The CDR3 is 16 amino acids. Germline V CDR1 and CDR2: MDHEN, SYDVKM. Trimming cost V 2 bases and J 4 bases, with 16 bases left between them.

The chain recombines TRBV19 with TRBJ2-5; D remains unclear. Germline lookup yields CDR1 LNHDA and CDR2 SQIVND (reference sequence). This CDR3 region has 12 residues. Trimming stripped 8 bases from V and 7 bases from J, with 14 bases between. CDR3 region: CASHDRPRTQYF. The CDR3 DNA is TGTGCCAGTCACGACCGCCCCCGGACCCAGTACTTC.